This TCR beta chain was obtained from a study of T-cell reconstitution after alpha-beta-depleted transplantation in children (dated by TCRdb to the mid-2010s). Regarding the complete study: Using TCR repertoire profiling, the study quantitatively followed how T-cell immune reconstitution unfolded in children after TCRalphabeta/CD19-depleted allogeneic hematopoietic cell transplantation.

The cysteine opens and the phenylalanine closes a CDR3 of 12 amino acids. The CDR3 DNA has 36 bases and is translated from base 1. V drops 6 bases and J drops 3 bases, leaving 9 bases in between. This clonotype was recorded at least ten times. Which antigen it targets is not known. No base quality information exists; no much larger clone differs at one position. Library prep was done by PCR. The run used an Illumina HiSeq 2500. TCR libraries were prepared with molecular barcoding, using unique molecular identifiers to normalize TCRbeta repertoire quantification. In TCRdb, the public reads were trimmed at Q25 with fastp and aligned with MiXCR, with productive beta chains retained. Duplicate CDR3 protein sequences are folded into a single record with the most common DNA and genes. This sample comprises around 250,000 distinct CDR3 sequences, 7.5% to 9.5% of them detected only once. The ten largest clones capture approximately 6.3% of the sample.

General conclusions and limits of the study: The apparently early alphabetaT-cell count recovery about two months after transplant was reportedly dependent on only several hundred rapidly expanded clones derived from non-depleted graft cells. Hyperexpanded clone frequencies declined over subsequent months; after one year, T-cell counts and TCRbeta diversity were mostly attributed to newly produced T cells. The high TCRbeta diversity at day 60 in some patients was ascribed to recipient T cells and intrathymic progenitors that had survived conditioning.

The treatment or condition label on this specimen signifies: allogeneic hematopoietic cell transplantation with graft depleted of TCRalphabeta T cells and CD19 B cells. The transplant recipients were children given TCRalphabeta/CD19-depleted allogeneic hematopoietic cell grafts. The specimen was PBMCs, mostly from graft donor cells, collected 180 days after TCRalphabeta/CD19-depleted stem cell transplant. This sequence uses TRBV12-3 or TRBV12-4 and TRBJ2-7; TRBD1 is possibly the D segment (5 matching bases). The receptor comes from a male patient between 10 and 17 years old who had a stem cell transplant for acute lymphoblastic leukemia, so the T cells may come from the graft donor. The CDR3 amino acid sequence is: CASRSDSYEQYF. The nucleotide sequence is given as TGTGCCAGCAGATCTGACAGCTACGAGCAGTACTTC.